The rows below give T cell receptor beta chains drawn from one sample of a study of T cells after yellow fever vaccination. TCRdb processed the 5' RACE reads anew with MiXCR; each CDR3 protein has one entry. In the table there are about 120,000 distinct CDR3 sequences, about 8.8% of which are singletons. The sequencing used CD8+ T cells sorted from PBMCs, collected on the day of the yellow fever booster vaccination. These receptors came from a man between 18 and 29 years old who received the YFV17D yellow fever vaccine. CDR3s include the opening cysteine and the closing phenylalanine or tryptophan. The D gene is left open where the match is weak. Size tells how often a clone was seen (once, few, many) or the class of an expanded clone, and some rows leave it out.

v_call	j_call	d_call	clone_size	cdr3_nt	cdr3_aa
TRBV9	TRBJ2-7	NA	NA	TGTGCCAGCTCATCAGGGTCCCCCTACGAGCAGTACTTC	CASSSGSPYEQYF
TRBV12-3/TRBV12-4	TRBJ2-1	TRBD2	NA	TGTGCCAGCTCCCTCTTAGCGGGGGCGAGCTCCTACAATGAGCAGTTCTTC	CASSLLAGASSYNEQFF
TRBV10-2	TRBJ2-7	NA	NA	TGCGCCAGCAGTGAGGAGGAGGTAGCCTACGAGCAGTACTTC	CASSEEEVAYEQYF
TRBV10-3	TRBJ2-7	TRBD2	NA	TGTGCCACCGCCGCGGGGGGCCAGGAGGAGCAGTACTTC	CATAAGGQEEQYF
TRBV29-1	TRBJ1-2	NA	few	TGCAGCGTTCTTATAGATCTGGACTACACCTTC	CSVLIDLDYTF
TRBV19	TRBJ1-1	TRBD1	NA	TGTGCCAGTAGTCAGACAGGGCCGAACACTGAAGCTTTCTTT	CASSQTGPNTEAFF
TRBV29-1	TRBJ1-1	NA	few	TGCAGCGTTGCCAGGGGCACTGAAGCTTTCTTT	CSVARGTEAFF
TRBV6-2/TRBV6-3	TRBJ1-5	NA	few	TGTGCCAGCAGTTACTTGATCCGGGACGGCAATCAGCCCCAGCATTTT	CASSYLIRDGNQPQHF
TRBV4-1	TRBJ2-7	TRBD2	NA	TGCGCCAGCAGCCCGAACTTAGCCGGGGGGAGCTACGAGCAGTACTTC	CASSPNLAGGSYEQYF
TRBV24-1	TRBJ2-2	NA	NA	TGTGCCACCAGTGATTTGAAGACAGGCAACACCGGGGAGCTGTTTTTT	CATSDLKTGNTGELFF
TRBV10-3	TRBJ2-2	NA	few	TGTGCCATCAGTGGAGGGAGTACGGGCACCGGGGAGCTGTTTTTT	CAISGGSTGTGELFF
TRBV7-3	TRBJ2-1	TRBD2	NA	TGTGCCAGCAGCTTGGGACTAGCGGGGGGGCCGGATTCCTTCAATGAGCAGTTCTTC	CASSLGLAGGPDSFNEQFF
TRBV30	TRBJ1-4	NA	few	TGTGCCTGGGAGAACGGAGGCGGAGATGAAAAACTGTTTTTT	CAWENGGGDEKLFF
TRBV2	TRBJ2-1	NA	many	TGTGCCAGCTTGGGCGTAACCAATGAGCAGTTCTTC	CASLGVTNEQFF
TRBV14	TRBJ2-5	NA	many	TGTGCCAGCAGCCAAGATTCGGGCGTGGGGGAGACCCAGTACTTC	CASSQDSGVGETQYF
TRBV29-1	TRBJ1-1	NA	many	TGCAGCGTTGCCGGGGAGAACACTGAAGCTTTCTTT	CSVAGENTEAFF
TRBV6-6	TRBJ1-5	NA	few	TGTGCCAGCAGCTGGGGGGTTTATAGCAATCAGCCCCAGCATTTT	CASSWGVYSNQPQHF
TRBV5-5	TRBJ1-3	NA	NA	TGTGCCAGCAGCTTGGGGGGGGGATCTGGAAACACCATATATTTT	CASSLGGGSGNTIYF
TRBV4-1	TRBJ1-1	TRBD1	few	TGCGCCAGCAGCTCCCGACAGGGCACTGAAGCTTTCTTT	CASSSRQGTEAFF
TRBV9	TRBJ1-1	TRBD1	many	TGTGCCAGCAGCGTGGGACAGGGATCGAACACTGAAGCTTTCTTT	CASSVGQGSNTEAFF
TRBV7-2	TRBJ2-3	NA	NA	TGTGCCAGCAGCTTAGATTTGGGCAGGGGGGTCACAGATACGCAGTATTTT	CASSLDLGRGVTDTQYF
TRBV12-5	TRBJ2-1	TRBD2	few	TGTGCTAGTACCCGACGGGACGGGGGGAGGAATGAGCAGTTCTTC	CASTRRDGGRNEQFF
TRBV6-6	TRBJ1-1	NA	NA	TGTGCCAGCAGTTACCGGGGGTTCGTGGGGGCAGTCGGAACTGAAGCTTTCTTT	CASSYRGFVGAVGTEAFF
TRBV11-2	TRBJ2-7	NA	few	TGTGCCAGCAGCTTAGATTTGGGCTTCGAGCAGTACTTC	CASSLDLGFEQYF
TRBV5-1	TRBJ2-7	TRBD1	few	TGCGCCAGCAGCTTGGACGGGACAGGGGCTCTCGAGCAGTACTTC	CASSLDGTGALEQYF
TRBV28	TRBJ2-7	TRBD1	few	TGTGCCAGCAGTCTAACCCGCGGGACAGGTAGCTCCTACGAGCAGTACTTC	CASSLTRGTGSSYEQYF
TRBV7-9	TRBJ2-2	TRBD1	NA	TGTGCCAGCAGCAACTCCGGGACAGGGATGGCCGGGGAGCTGTTTTTT	CASSNSGTGMAGELFF
TRBV7-7	TRBJ2-1	NA	few	TGTGCCAGCAGCTTACGCGAGATCTCTGAGAGCTCCTACAATGAGCAGTTCTTC	CASSLREISESSYNEQFF
TRBV13	TRBJ1-1	NA	many	TGTGCCAGCAGCGAAGGGAGGGGGGAGAACACTGAAGCTTTCTTT	CASSEGRGENTEAFF
TRBV11-2	TRBJ2-3	TRBD2	many	TGTGCCAGCAGCTGGGGGACTAGCGATGCCACAGATACGCAGTATTTT	CASSWGTSDATDTQYF
TRBV5-1	TRBJ1-2	NA	NA	TGCGCCAGCAGAATCTATGGCTATGGCTACACCTTC	CASRIYGYGYTF
TRBV12-5	TRBJ2-3	NA	NA	TGTGCTAGTGGTTTTCTATTACGGGGTGAGCCTTCCAGCACAGATACGCAGTATTTT	CASGFLLRGEPSSTDTQYF
TRBV20-1	TRBJ1-6	NA	NA	TGCAGTGCTAGAGATTACGGGGGCGCGACACCCCTCCACTTT	CSARDYGGATPLHF